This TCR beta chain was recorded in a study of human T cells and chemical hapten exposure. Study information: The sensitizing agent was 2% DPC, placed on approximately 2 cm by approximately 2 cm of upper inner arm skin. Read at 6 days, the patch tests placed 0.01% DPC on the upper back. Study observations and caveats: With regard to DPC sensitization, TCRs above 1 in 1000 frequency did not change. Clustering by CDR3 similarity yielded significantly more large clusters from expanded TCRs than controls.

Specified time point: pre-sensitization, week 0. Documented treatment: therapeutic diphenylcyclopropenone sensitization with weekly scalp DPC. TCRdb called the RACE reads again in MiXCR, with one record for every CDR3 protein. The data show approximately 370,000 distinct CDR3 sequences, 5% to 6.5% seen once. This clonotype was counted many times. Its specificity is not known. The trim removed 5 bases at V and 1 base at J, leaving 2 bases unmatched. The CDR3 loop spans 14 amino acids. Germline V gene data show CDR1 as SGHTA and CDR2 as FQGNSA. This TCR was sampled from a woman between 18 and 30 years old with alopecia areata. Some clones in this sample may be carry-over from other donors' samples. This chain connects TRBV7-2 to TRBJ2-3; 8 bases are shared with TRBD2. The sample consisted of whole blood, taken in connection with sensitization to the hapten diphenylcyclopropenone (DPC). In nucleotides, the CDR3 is TGTGCCAGCAGCCCGACTAGCGGCACAGATACGCAGTATTTT. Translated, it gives CASSPTSGTDTQYF. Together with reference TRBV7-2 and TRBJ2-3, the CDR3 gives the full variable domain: GAGVSQSPSNKVTEKGKDVELRCDPISGHTALYWYRQSLGQGLEFLIYFQGNSAPDKSGLPSDRFSAERTGGSVSTLTIQRTQQEDSAVYLCASSPTSGTDTQYFGPGTRLTVL.